This T cell receptor (beta chain) appears in the sequencing data of a study of blood T cell repertoires in COVID-19. Study at large: Acute and convalescent COVID-19 specimens originated in the United States, Italy and Spain. From T cells, B-cell-depleted T cells, or PBMCs came the material, which was cDNA or gDNA.

From germline, CDR1 is MNHEY and CDR2 SVGAGI. V gave up 7 bases and J gave up 2 bases, with 14 bases separating them. There are 14 residues in the CDR3. In the source study's methods: The assay estimated nucleated cells by amplifying reference gene primers. Clones were read by immunoSEQ multiplex PCR, and TCRdb kept only the in-frame ones, dropping some. That table furnishes V, J and clone size, whereas the DNA furnished D and trimming. In the table there are hundreds of thousands of clones, about nine tenths of which are singletons. Sample: peripheral blood. This receptor was taken from a woman aged 25-40 years who had recovered from COVID-19. The chain couples TRBV6-5 to TRBJ1-2; D might be TRBD1 (5 bases). The CDR3 DNA sequence: TGTGCCAGCATATGGGGCACCTCAAACTATGGCTACACCTTC. Residues: CASIWGTSNYGYTF.